This T cell receptor (beta chain) was sequenced for a study of T cells expressing NK-cell markers. As for the study in general: It was from sorted CD3+CD56+NKG2C+, CD3+CD56+NKG2C- and CD3+CD56-NKG2C+ T cells that TCR beta repertoires came. Among eight sequenced donors, seven carried HCMV seropositivity while one was seronegative.

Study-wide findings and caveats: The study did not resolve the HCMV specificity of expanded NKG2C+ T cell clones.

For each CDR3 protein, TCRdb gives one entry from its re-call of the 5' RACE reads, without DNA. The record lists roughly 180,000 distinct CDR3 sequences, of which the ten most abundant hold under 20%. The CDR3 spans 15 residues. CDR1 and CDR2 (germline): SGHNT, YYREEE (reference sequence). Of note for this clonotype: Its antigen is as yet unknown.

V and J are TRBV5-4 and TRBJ1-3. This sequence was found in a woman aged 18-69 years in good health. Sequencing input: blood T cells: a sorted CD56 or NKG2C T cell subset, CD4+ or CD8+ T cells, or bulk PBMC T cells (not recorded which). CDR3 sequence: CASSLRGYSGNTIYF.